The next 6 T cell receptor beta chains were all read from a single sample in a study of monozygotic twins with inflammatory bowel disease. Following a re-call of the 5' RACE reads, TCRdb has one entry per CDR3 protein and lacks DNA. This table lists around 380,000 distinct CDR3 sequences. The sample was blood. The receptors shown here come from a human donor with ulcerative colitis or Crohn's disease, or a healthy co-twin of an affected twin (not recorded which).

The chain couples TRBV5-1 to TRBJ2-3; TCRdb outputs TRBD1, but without DNA this stays unchecked. The CDR3 covers 17 residues. Germline loops: CDR1 SGHRS, CDR2 YFSETQ. This CDR3 reads CASSAGGRTGITDTQYF.

The chain uses TRBV9 and TRBJ2-1; no DNA is available, so the TRBD1 call from TCRdb remains unchecked. The CDR3 spans 12 residues. Germline CDR1 SGDLS, CDR2 YYNGEE. The CDR3: CASSPRTDEQFF.

The CDR3 sequence is CAWSNQGDEQYF. The V call is TRBV30, the J call TRBJ2-7; TCRdb's D gene call, TRBD1, goes unchecked for lack of DNA. The germline V gene encodes CDR1 GTSNPN and CDR2 SVGIG (reference sequence). This CDR3 has 12 residues.

V gene TRBV19 combines with J gene TRBJ2-2; TCRdb lists TRBD1, though no DNA is available to test this call. Germline CDR1 and CDR2: LNHDA and SQIVND (reference sequence). This CDR3 is built from 14 residues. The CDR3 sequence: CATSQTGVIGELFF. The complete variable domain, with remaining parts taken from reference TRBV19 and TRBJ2-2, reads DGGITQSPKYLFRKEGQNVTLSCEQNLNHDAMYWYRQDPGQGLRLIYYSQIVNDFQKGDIAEGYSVSREKKESFPLTVTSAQKNPTAFYLCATSQTGVIGELFFGEGSRLTVL.

The J gene is TRBJ1-1, the V gene TRBV5-4. The CDR3 consists of 13 residues. The germline V gene has CDR1 SGHNT and CDR2 YYREEE (reference sequence). CDR3 loop: CASSFYGPTEAFF.

The V and J genes are TRBV4-1 and TRBJ2-1; with no DNA, the TCRdb D assignment of TRBD1 cannot be verified. This CDR3 contains 17 residues. Germline CDR1 and CDR2: MGHRA and YSYEKL. The CDR3 protein is CASSQEIGTGGWGEQFF.